A selection of T cell receptor beta chains follows, all from one sample in a study of shared clonotypes between healthy human individuals. Profiled with immunoSEQ multiplex PCR; TCRdb holds only in-frame clones, not every one. The sample has about half a million clones, approximately 79% seen once; the top ten hold 10% to 15%. Sequencing input: PBMCs. These receptor sequences come from a woman in her 40s in good health. Some clones in this sample may be carry-over from other donors' samples. CDR3s include the opening cysteine and the closing phenylalanine or tryptophan. Fields, in order: V gene, D gene, clone size, J gene, CDR3 DNA, CDR3 protein. The D gene is left open where the match is weak. Clone size is stated in some rows and not others, as once, few, many or a class when expanded.

TRBV7-9	NA	NA	TRBJ2-1	TGTGCCAGCAGCTTAAGTCTGGCAGGCTCCTACAATGAGCAGTTCTTC	CASSLSLAGSYNEQFF
TRBV18	NA	NA	TRBJ1-1	TGTGCCAGCTCACCGAACACTGAAGCTTTCTTT	CASSPNTEAFF
TRBV13	NA	NA	TRBJ1-6	TGTGCCAGCAGCTTTCAGGTTTCACCCCTCCACTTT	CASSFQVSPLHF
TRBV6-6	TRBD1	NA	TRBJ2-7	TGTGCCAGCAGTTACCGAACAGGGGCCTTCTACGAGCAGTACTTC	CASSYRTGAFYEQYF
TRBV6-1	TRBD2	NA	TRBJ2-1	TGTGCCAGCAGTGGGTGGGGGACTAGCGACTACAATGAGCAGTTCTTC	CASSGWGTSDYNEQFF
TRBV9	NA	NA	TRBJ2-7	TGTGCCAGCAGCGTAGGCACAGATTATTTCTACGAGCAGTACTTC	CASSVGTDYFYEQYF
TRBV2	NA	NA	TRBJ1-1	TGTGCCAGCATGAGGGCCTCGAACACTGAAGCTTTCTTT	CASMRASNTEAFF
TRBV30	TRBD1	NA	TRBJ2-6	TGTGCCTGGAGGCCGGGACAGGGAATTGGGGCCAACGTCCTGACTTTC	CAWRPGQGIGANVLTF
TRBV4-1	TRBD2	NA	TRBJ2-7	TGCGCCAGCAGCGTATCTGTAGCGGGAGCTGGAGAGCAGTACTTC	CASSVSVAGAGEQYF
TRBV5-4	NA	few	TRBJ2-1	TGTGCCAGCAGCTTGGACAGAAACTCCTACAATGAGCAGTTCTTC	CASSLDRNSYNEQFF
TRBV18	NA	NA	TRBJ2-7	TGTGCCAGCTCGCCATACGAGCAGTACTTC	CASSPYEQYF
TRBV6-6	NA	NA	TRBJ1-1	TGTGCCAGCAGCAAGAACACTGAAGCTTTCTTT	CASSKNTEAFF
TRBV6-1	TRBD1	NA	TRBJ1-1	TGTGCCAGCAGTCCGAGACAGGGGAACACTGAAGCTTTCTTT	CASSPRQGNTEAFF
TRBV5-8	NA	NA	TRBJ1-1	TGTGCCAGCTACCGGAACACTGAAGCTTTCTTT	CASYRNTEAFF
TRBV5-4	NA	NA	TRBJ1-3	TGTGCCAGCAGCAAGCGGCTCGCTGGAAACACCATATATTTT	CASSKRLAGNTIYF
TRBV28	NA	NA	TRBJ2-7	TGTGCCAGCAGTTTTGGTTACGAGCAGTACTTC	CASSFGYEQYF
TRBV28	NA	NA	TRBJ2-3	TGTGCCAGCAGTTTAAGTCCAGTCACAGATACGCAGTATTTT	CASSLSPVTDTQYF
TRBV7-3	TRBD1	NA	TRBJ1-1	TGTGCCAGCAGCTTTCAGGGGGGGAGTACTGAAGCTTTCTTT	CASSFQGGSTEAFF
TRBV23-1	TRBD1	NA	TRBJ2-5	TGCGCCAGCAGTCAATGGTTGGGGGGGACAGGGCGAAGAGACGGGGAGACCCAGTACTTC	CASSQWLGGTGRRDGETQYF
TRBV28	TRBD1	NA	TRBJ1-5	TGTGCCAGCAGTCCACCTCCCGGTTCAGGGGGAGAGCCCCAGCATTTT	CASSPPPGSGGEPQHF
TRBV5-1	NA	NA	TRBJ1-1	TGCGCCAGCAGCCCGATACCCGGGAACCGGGGCACTGAAGCTTTCTTT	CASSPIPGNRGTEAFF
TRBV28	NA	NA	TRBJ2-5	TGTGCCAGCAGTCAGTCCGGTTTCGCCCGCCAAGAGACCCAGTACTTC	CASSQSGFARQETQYF
TRBV7-6	NA	NA	TRBJ2-6	TGTGCCAGCAGCTTAGCCTCAGGCTCTGGGGCCAACGTCCTGACTTTC	CASSLASGSGANVLTF